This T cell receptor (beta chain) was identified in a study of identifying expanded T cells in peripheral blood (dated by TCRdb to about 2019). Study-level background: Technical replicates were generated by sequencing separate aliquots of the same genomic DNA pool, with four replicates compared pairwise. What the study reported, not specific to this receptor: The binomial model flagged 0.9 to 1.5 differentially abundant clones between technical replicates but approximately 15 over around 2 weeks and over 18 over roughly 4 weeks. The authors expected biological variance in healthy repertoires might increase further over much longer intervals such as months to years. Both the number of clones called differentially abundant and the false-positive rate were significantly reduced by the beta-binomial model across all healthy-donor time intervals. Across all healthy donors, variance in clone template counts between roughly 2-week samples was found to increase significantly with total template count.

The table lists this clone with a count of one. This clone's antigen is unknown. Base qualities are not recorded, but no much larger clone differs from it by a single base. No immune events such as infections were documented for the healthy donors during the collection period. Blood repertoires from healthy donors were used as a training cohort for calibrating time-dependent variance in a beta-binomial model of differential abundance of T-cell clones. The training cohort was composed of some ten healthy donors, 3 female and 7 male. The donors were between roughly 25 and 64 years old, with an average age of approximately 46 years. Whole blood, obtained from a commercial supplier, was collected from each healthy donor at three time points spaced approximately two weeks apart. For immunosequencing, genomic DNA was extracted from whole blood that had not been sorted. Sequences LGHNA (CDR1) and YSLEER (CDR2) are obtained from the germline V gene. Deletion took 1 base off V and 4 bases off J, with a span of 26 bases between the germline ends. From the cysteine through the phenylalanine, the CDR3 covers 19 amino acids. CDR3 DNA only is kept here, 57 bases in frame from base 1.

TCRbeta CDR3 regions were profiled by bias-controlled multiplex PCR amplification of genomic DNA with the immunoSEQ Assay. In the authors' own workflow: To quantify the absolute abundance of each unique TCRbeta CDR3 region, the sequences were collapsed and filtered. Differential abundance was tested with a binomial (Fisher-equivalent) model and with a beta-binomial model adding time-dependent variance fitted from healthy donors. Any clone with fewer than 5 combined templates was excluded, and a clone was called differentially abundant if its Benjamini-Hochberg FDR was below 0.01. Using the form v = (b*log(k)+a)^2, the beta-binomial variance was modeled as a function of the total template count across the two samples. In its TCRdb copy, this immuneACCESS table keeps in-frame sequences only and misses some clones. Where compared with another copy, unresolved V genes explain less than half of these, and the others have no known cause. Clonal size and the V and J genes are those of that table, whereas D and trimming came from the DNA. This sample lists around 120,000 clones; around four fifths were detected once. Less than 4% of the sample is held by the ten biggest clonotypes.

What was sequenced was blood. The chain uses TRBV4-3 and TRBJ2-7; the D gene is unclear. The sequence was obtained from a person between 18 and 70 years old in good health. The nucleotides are TGCGCCAGCAGCCAAGGGCTCGGGCCATCGAGTGGGGTGATATACGAGCAGTACTTC. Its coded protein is CASSQGLGPSSGVIYEQYF.